Below, 30 T cell receptor beta chains from the same sample are listed, as sequenced in a study of T cells expressing NK-cell markers. TCRdb re-called the 5' RACE reads; one entry per CDR3 protein, DNA not given. Its listing shows some 460,000 distinct CDR3 sequences. Sequencing was carried out using blood T cells: a sorted CD56 or NKG2C T cell subset, CD4+ or CD8+ T cells, or bulk PBMC T cells (not recorded which). These receptors all come from a woman aged 45 to 65 in good health.

This chain uses TRBV12-3 or TRBV12-4 with TRBJ2-2; the D call of TRBD1 rests on TCRdb alone, since no DNA is present to check it. There are 13 residues in the CDR3. CDR3 residues: CASSPRGGGELFF.

This chain links TRBV11-3 with TRBJ2-5; TCRdb outputs TRBD2, but without DNA this stays unchecked. The CDR3 consists of 16 residues. Germline CDR1 SGHNT, CDR2 YENEEA. The CDR3 loop is CASSLTSGRFEETQYF.

The chain combines TRBV6-5 with TRBJ2-5; absent DNA, TCRdb's TRBD1 call cannot be checked. The germline CDR1 and CDR2 sequences are MNHEY and SVGAGI. The length of the CDR3 is 13 residues. This chain's CDR3 is CASSWGTGETQYF.

V usage is TRBV6-2 or TRBV6-3 and J usage is TRBJ2-7; TCRdb names TRBD2, which stays unverified in the absence of DNA. Germline V lookup: CDR1 MNHEY, CDR2 SVGEGT. The CDR3 loop spans 16 amino acids. The CDR3 sequence is CASSGRTSGNSYEQYF.

The rearrangement links TRBV12-3 or TRBV12-4 to TRBJ2-5; the TCRdb call, TRBD2, lacks DNA for checking. The CDR3 runs 14 residues. CDR3 loop: CASSFGLDQETQYF.

The chain has TRBV14 and TRBJ2-1; TCRdb's assignment of TRBD1 cannot be checked, as there is no DNA. CDR1 and CDR2 (germline): SGHDN, FVKESK. The CDR3 consists of 12 residues. The CDR3 loop is CASSPGTVLQFF.

The chain links TRBV10-3 to TRBJ1-5. The CDR3 is made up of 13 amino acids. The germline V gene has CDR1 ENHRY and CDR2 SYGVKD. CDR3 region: CAIQGNSNQPQHF.

The chain's CDR3 is CATSDLGAFPDTQYF. This chain connects TRBV24-1 to TRBJ2-3. CDR1 is KGHDR, CDR2 SFDVKD, per germline. This CDR3 has 15 residues.

The chain joins TRBV6-2 or TRBV6-3 to TRBJ1-4; TCRdb outputs TRBD1, but without DNA this stays unchecked. The CDR3 covers 14 residues. The germline V gene has CDR1 MNHEY and CDR2 SVGEGT. CDR3 amino acids: CASTRTGGNEKLFF.

The CDR3 region is CASSAQPGETQYF. The genes are TRBV2 and TRBJ2-5; TCRdb outputs TRBD1, but without DNA this stays unchecked. CDR1 and CDR2 (germline): SNHLY, FYNNEI. The CDR3 sequence is 13 residues long.

The V call is TRBV12-3 or TRBV12-4, the J call TRBJ2-2; TCRdb indicates TRBD2, and absent DNA this call remains unverified. The CDR3 length is 15 residues. CDR3 residues: CASRQGTSGRGELFF.

The chain recombines TRBV11-2 with TRBJ2-3; TCRdb names TRBD1, which stays unverified in the absence of DNA. Germline V gene lookup returns CDR1 SGHAT and CDR2 FQNNGV. CDR3 size: 14 residues. CDR3 protein: CASSLDWGADTQYF.

The gene calls are TRBV19 and TRBJ2-1. The CDR3 is made up of 15 amino acids. The germline V gene has CDR1 LNHDA and CDR2 SQIVND (reference sequence). CDR3 sequence reads: CASIPTPAEYNEQFF.

The chain is built from TRBV6-6 and TRBJ1-1; no DNA is available, so the TRBD1 call from TCRdb remains unchecked. Germline CDR1 is MNHNY and CDR2 is SVGAGI (reference sequence). This CDR3 spans 14 amino acids. Here the CDR3 reads CASSYTGDSTEAFF.

The J gene is TRBJ2-2, the V gene TRBV9. In germline, CDR1 is SGDLS, CDR2 YYNGEE. CDR3 length: 15 amino acids. The CDR3 sequence is CASSVVRGEAGELFF. Variable domain in full (rest from reference TRBV9 and TRBJ2-2): DSGVTQTPKHLITATGQRVTLRCSPRSGDLSVYWYQQSLDQGLQFLIQYYNGEERAKGNILERFSAQQFPDLHSELNLSSLELGDSALYFCASSVVRGEAGELFFGEGSRLTVL.

The chain employs TRBV6-1 and TRBJ1-2; TCRdb returns TRBD1, unconfirmable since there is no DNA. The CDR3 length is 13 residues. Germline CDR1 and CDR2: MNHNS and SASEGT. CDR3 residues: CASSETGGYGYTF.

The chain uses TRBV4-1 and TRBJ2-4; as DNA is missing, the TRBD1 call by TCRdb cannot be tested. CDR3 size: 17 residues. Germline values: CDR1 MGHRA, CDR2 YSYEKL. The CDR3 protein is CASSQVGQNLAKNIQYF.

The J gene is TRBJ2-3, the V gene TRBV29-1. Germline V gene data show CDR1 as SQVTM and CDR2 as ANQGSEA. CDR3 length: 12 amino acids. Here the CDR3 reads CSVVLAADTQYF.

The rearrangement uses TRBV2 and TRBJ1-1; there is no DNA to check the TCRdb D call of TRBD1. The CDR3 covers 15 residues. The germline V gene encodes CDR1 SNHLY and CDR2 FYNNEI. CDR3 region: CASSVQGTGNTEAFF.

The J gene is TRBJ2-3, the V gene TRBV20-1; TCRdb reports TRBD2, a call that lacks DNA to check it against. This CDR3 region has 16 residues. Germline lookup yields CDR1 DFQATT and CDR2 SNEGSKA (reference sequence). This chain's CDR3 is CSARDGAGPRTDTQYF.

This chain links TRBV12-3 or TRBV12-4 with TRBJ2-1. The CDR3 covers 13 residues. CDR3 amino acids: CASSASGYNEQFF.

J is TRBJ1-5 and V is TRBV2; TCRdb's D call of TRBD1 is untestable without DNA. Germline V lookup: CDR1 SNHLY, CDR2 FYNNEI. This CDR3 is built from 17 residues. The CDR3 sequence is CASRGTGIWLPGQPQHF.

The rearrangement links TRBV11-3 to TRBJ2-1; the TRBD2 assignment by TCRdb is unverifiable without DNA. This CDR3 is built from 13 residues. Germline lookup yields CDR1 SGHNT and CDR2 YENEEA. The CDR3: CASSLIPRVEQFF.

The rearrangement uses TRBV27 and TRBJ2-2; TCRdb calls TRBD2, which cannot be checked without DNA. This CDR3 has 16 amino acids. Germline-derived CDR1 and CDR2 are MNHEY and SMNVEV (reference sequence). CDR3: CASSELAGDSGGELFF.

This chain joins TRBV3-1 and TRBJ2-3. Germline V gives CDR1 LGHDT, CDR2 YNNKEL (reference sequence). The CDR3 loop spans 13 amino acids. CDR3 loop: CASSQDLFNTQYF.

This CDR3 is CSVEDGRGQQFF. The J gene is TRBJ2-1, the V gene TRBV29-1; no DNA is available, so the TRBD1 call from TCRdb remains unchecked. The V gene's germline CDR1 is SQVTM and CDR2 ANQGSEA. The CDR3 spans 12 residues.

This sequence joins TRBV4-1 and TRBJ2-1; the D call from TCRdb, TRBD2, cannot be confirmed without DNA. The CDR3 is made up of 17 amino acids. CDR1 and CDR2 (germline): MGHRA, YSYEKL. This CDR3 is CASSQPAGGLSYNEQFF.

The chain's CDR3 is CASSPPLGWAFF. The V call is TRBV28, the J call TRBJ1-1. The CDR3 is made up of 12 amino acids. From germline, CDR1 is MDHEN and CDR2 SYDVKM.

The chain links TRBV29-1 to TRBJ2-3; TCRdb's D call, TRBD2, is unchecked because there is no DNA. CDR3 size: 16 residues. Per germline, CDR1 SQVTM and CDR2 ANQGSEA. CDR3 protein: CSVQGQTSGRTDTQYF.

The chain recombines TRBV18 with TRBJ1-2. CDR1 is KGHSH and CDR2 is LQKENI in the germline V gene. There are 13 residues in the CDR3. The CDR3 protein is CASSPGLNYGYTF.